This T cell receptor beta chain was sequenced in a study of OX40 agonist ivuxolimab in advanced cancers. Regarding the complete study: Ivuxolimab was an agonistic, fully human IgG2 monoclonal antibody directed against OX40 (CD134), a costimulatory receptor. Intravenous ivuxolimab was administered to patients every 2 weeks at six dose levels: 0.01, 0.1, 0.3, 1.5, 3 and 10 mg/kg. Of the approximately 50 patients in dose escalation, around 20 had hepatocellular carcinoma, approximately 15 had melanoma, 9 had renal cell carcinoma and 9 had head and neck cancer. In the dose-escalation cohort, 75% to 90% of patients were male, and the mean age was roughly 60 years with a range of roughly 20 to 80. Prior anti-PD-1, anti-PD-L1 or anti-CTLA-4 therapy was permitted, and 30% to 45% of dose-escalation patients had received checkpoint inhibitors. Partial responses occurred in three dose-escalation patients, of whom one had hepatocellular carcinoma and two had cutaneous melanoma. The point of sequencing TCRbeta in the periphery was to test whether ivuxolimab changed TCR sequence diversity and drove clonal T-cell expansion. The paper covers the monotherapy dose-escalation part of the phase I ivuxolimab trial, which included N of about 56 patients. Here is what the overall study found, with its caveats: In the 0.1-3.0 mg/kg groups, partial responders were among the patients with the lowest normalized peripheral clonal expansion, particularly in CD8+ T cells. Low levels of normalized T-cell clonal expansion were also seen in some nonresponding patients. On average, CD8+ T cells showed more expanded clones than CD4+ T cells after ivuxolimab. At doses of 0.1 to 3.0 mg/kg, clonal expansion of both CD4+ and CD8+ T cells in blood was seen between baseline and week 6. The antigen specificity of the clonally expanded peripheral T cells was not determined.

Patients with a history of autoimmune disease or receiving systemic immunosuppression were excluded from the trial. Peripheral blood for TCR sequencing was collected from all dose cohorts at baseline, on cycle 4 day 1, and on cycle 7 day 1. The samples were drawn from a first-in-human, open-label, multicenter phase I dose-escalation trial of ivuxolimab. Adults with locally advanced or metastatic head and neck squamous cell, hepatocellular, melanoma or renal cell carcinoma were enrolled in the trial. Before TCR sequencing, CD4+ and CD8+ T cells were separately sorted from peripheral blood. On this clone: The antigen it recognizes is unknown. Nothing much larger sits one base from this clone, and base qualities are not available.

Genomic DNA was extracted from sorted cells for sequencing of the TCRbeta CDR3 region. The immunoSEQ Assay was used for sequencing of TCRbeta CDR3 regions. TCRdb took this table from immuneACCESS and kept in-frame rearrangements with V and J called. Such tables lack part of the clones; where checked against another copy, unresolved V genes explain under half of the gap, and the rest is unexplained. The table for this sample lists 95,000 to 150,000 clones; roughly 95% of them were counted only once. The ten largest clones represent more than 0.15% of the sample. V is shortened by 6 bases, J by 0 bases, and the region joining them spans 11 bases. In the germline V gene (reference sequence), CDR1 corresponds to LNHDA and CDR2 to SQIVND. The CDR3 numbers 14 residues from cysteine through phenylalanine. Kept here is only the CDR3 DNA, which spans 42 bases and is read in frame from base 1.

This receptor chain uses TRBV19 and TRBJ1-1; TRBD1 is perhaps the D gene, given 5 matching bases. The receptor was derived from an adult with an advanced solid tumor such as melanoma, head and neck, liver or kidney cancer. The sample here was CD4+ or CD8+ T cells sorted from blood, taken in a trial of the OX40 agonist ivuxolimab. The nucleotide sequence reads TGTGCCAGTAGCATTGGGGGTTTGAACACTGAAGCTTTCTTT. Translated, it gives CASSIGGLNTEAFF.